This T cell receptor (beta chain) was obtained from a study of cytotoxic CD8 clonotypes in ibrutinib-treated CLL. Study results and caveats: At progression, clonality fell back toward baseline after rising at ibrutinib response. The study found baseline clonality above age-matched healthy donors, tracking circulating CD8+ T-cell counts.

Only in-frame clones appear in the TCRdb table, and some are missing; sequencing was by immunoSEQ multiplex PCR. The profile covers roughly 180,000 clones, with 84% appearing a single time and about 4.3% taken by the ten largest. A word on this clone: What it binds is not known.

This CDR3 has 14 residues. V lost 5 bases and J lost 8; bases outside the gene matches: 11. Germline-derived CDR1 and CDR2 are MNHEY and SVGAGI. This rearrangement joins TRBV6-5 to TRBJ1-2; 7 bases fit TRBD1. Sequenced material: PBMCs, taken after 24 months of ibrutinib treatment. This clonotype originated in a human donor with chronic lymphocytic leukemia. The DNA for the CDR3 is TGTGCCAGCAGTGCCACAGGGGCCGCGGGGGGCTACACCTTC. Encoded protein: CASSATGAAGGYTF.